Listed below are T cell receptor beta chains from one sample, sequenced in a study of OX40 agonist ivuxolimab in advanced cancers. Method: immunoSEQ multiplex PCR; TCRdb's copy keeps in-frame clones and lacks some. This sample has approximately 63,000 clones, with just over 85% found just once. Sequenced material: CD4+ or CD8+ T cells sorted from blood, taken in a trial of the OX40 agonist ivuxolimab. Receptor source: an adult with an advanced solid tumor such as melanoma, head and neck, liver or kidney cancer. The CDR3 runs from the conserved cysteine through the conserved F or W. The D gene is left open where the match is weak. The size of a clone is reported for some rows only, either as once, few or many, or as a class for expanded clones.

clone_size,j_call,d_call,v_call,cdr3_nt,cdr3_aa
-,TRBJ2-1,TRBD2,TRBV15,TGTGCCACCAGCAGAGATTTTGCGGGAGGCTACAATGAGCAGTTCTTC,CATSRDFAGGYNEQFF
once,TRBJ2-7,TRBD1,TRBV11-2,TGTGCCAGCAGTCCCGACAGGGGCCGCTACGAGCAGTACTTC,CASSPDRGRYEQYF
-,TRBJ1-3,-,TRBV6-5,TGTGCCAGCAGTCTAGAAATCTCTGGAAACACCATATATTTT,CASSLEISGNTIYF
-,TRBJ2-1,TRBD2,TRBV19,TGTGCCAGTAGTATTACATCGCCTAGCGGGAGGTCCTCCTACAATGAGCAGTTCTTC,CASSITSPSGRSSYNEQFF
-,TRBJ2-1,-,TRBV7-8,TGTGCCAGCAGCTTAGTTTCGGATAGCTCCTACAATGAGCAGTTCTTC,CASSLVSDSSYNEQFF
-,TRBJ2-2,-,TRBV21-1,TGTGCCAGCAGCAAAGTGACCCATCGGGACACCGGGGAGCTGTTTTTT,CASSKVTHRDTGELFF
-,TRBJ2-5,TRBD2,TRBV19,TGTGCCAGTAGTATTGGGTCTGGGCTAGCGGGAGGAGAAGAGGCCCAGTACTTC,CASSIGSGLAGGEEAQYF
-,TRBJ2-5,-,TRBV2,TGTGCCAGCAGTGACGTGGCGGTCCAAGAGACCCAGTACTTC,CASSDVAVQETQYF
-,TRBJ1-1,-,TRBV29-1,TGCAGCGTTGAAGGTTTTGGTGAGGTAGGGGGAAACACTGAAGCTTTCTTT,CSVEGFGEVGGNTEAFF
-,TRBJ1-3,TRBD1,TRBV19,TGTGCCAGTAGTATTCCGACCGGACAGGGGTTTGGAAACACCATATATTTT,CASSIPTGQGFGNTIYF
-,TRBJ1-4,-,TRBV2,TGTGCCAGCAGGAAGACAACAACTAATGAAAAACTGTTTTTT,CASRKTTTNEKLFF
once,TRBJ2-5,-,TRBV19,TGTGCCAGTAGTATATCAGCGGGCCAAGAGACCCAGTACTTC,CASSISAGQETQYF
few,TRBJ2-2,TRBD1,TRBV19,TGTGCCAGTAGTAGACAGGGCAACACCGGGGAGCTGTTTTTT,CASSRQGNTGELFF
-,TRBJ2-2,-,TRBV6-4,TGTGCCAGCAGGGATTCAAACAGGGATTACACCGGGGAGCTGTTTTTT,CASRDSNRDYTGELFF
-,TRBJ2-3,-,TRBV5-6,TGTGCCAGCAGCCGTTTTAGTAGGGCGTTCGCGGATACGCAGTATTTT,CASSRFSRAFADTQYF
-,TRBJ2-2,-,TRBV11-2,TGTGCCAGCAGCTTCACACTCCTTCGCGACACCGGGGAGCTGTTTTTT,CASSFTLLRDTGELFF
-,TRBJ1-5,-,TRBV6-1,TGTGCCAGCAGTCCCCGAGGGGAAAGCAATCAGCCCCAGCATTTT,CASSPRGESNQPQHF
-,TRBJ2-1,-,TRBV21-1,TGTGCCAGCAGCAAAGTTATAAGGGGGGGGTACAATGAGCAGTTCTTC,CASSKVIRGGYNEQFF
-,TRBJ2-7,-,TRBV5-1,TGCGCCAGCAGCTTGGCCGGGGACCGCGAGCAGTACTTC,CASSLAGDREQYF
-,TRBJ1-1,-,TRBV19,TGTGCCAGTACCCGGCGGGGGGGGACTGAAGCTTTCTTT,CASTRRGGTEAFF
few,TRBJ2-1,-,TRBV4-1,TGCGCCAGCAGCCAAGAAATCGGGAGAACGCAGTTCTTC,CASSQEIGRTQFF
-,TRBJ2-7,TRBD1,TRBV11-3,TGTGCCAGCAGCTTTCTGGACAGGGGTTACGAGCAGTACTTC,CASSFLDRGYEQYF
-,TRBJ2-2,-,TRBV19,TGTGCCAGTAGTATACAGACCGGGGAGCTGTTTTTT,CASSIQTGELFF
once,TRBJ2-5,-,TRBV29-1,TGCAGCGCCAGGGGAGATCGAGAGACCCAGTACTTC,CSARGDRETQYF
-,TRBJ1-5,-,TRBV30,TGTGCCTGGAGTATGGGGGGAACGGGCAATCAGCCCCAGCATTTT,CAWSMGGTGNQPQHF
-,TRBJ1-5,TRBD1,TRBV7-8,TGTGCCAGCAGCTATACCTCGGGACAGAACAATCAGCCCCAGCATTTT,CASSYTSGQNNQPQHF
-,TRBJ2-5,-,TRBV2,TGTGCCAGCAGTCGTTCTTTTAGCGGAGTAGGGGAGACCCAGTACTTC,CASSRSFSGVGETQYF